These 17 T cell receptor beta chains originate from one sample sequenced in a study of metastatic and nonmetastatic thyroid tumors. All patients were untreated before thyroid surgery. With MiXCR, TCRdb called clones anew from the PCR reads. The table shows about 12,000 clones, with 30% to 35% occurring only once. Sequencing used tumor tissue. The origin of the receptors is a female donor with papillary thyroid cancer or a benign thyroid nodule (not recorded which). Some clones in this sample may be carry-over from other donors' samples.

The chain combines TRBV6-5 with TRBJ2-5; TRBD1 agrees at 8 bases. Germline V gene data show CDR1 as MNHEY and CDR2 as SVGAGI. This CDR3 has 14 residues. The J segment lost 5 bases and the V segment lost 4 bases, leaving 6 bases of the junction unmatched. CDR3 DNA sequence: TGTGCCAGCAGTTCCGGCACAGGGGGGGAGACCCAGTACTTC. It codes for CASSSGTGGETQYF.

The V call is TRBV6-5, the J call TRBJ1-2; the D gene is possibly TRBD1 (6 bases). Germline V lookup: CDR1 MNHEY, CDR2 SVGAGI. Trimming shortened V by 2 bases and J by 3 bases, and 13 bases separated the two germline ends. There are 15 residues in the CDR3. CDR3 bases: TGTGCCAGCAGTTACGGGAACAGGGTGGACTATGGCTACACCTTC. Translated: CASSYGNRVDYGYTF.

V gene TRBV14 combines with J gene TRBJ2-1; perhaps TRBD2 as D (5 bases). The CDR3 loop spans 17 amino acids. The ends were cut back, 0 bases at V and 9 bases at J, with 21 bases in the middle. Germline CDR1 SGHDN, CDR2 FVKESK. Written as DNA, the CDR3 is TGTGCCAGCAGCCAAGATTCGTCACTAGGAAGGCTCGGTGAGCAGTTCTTC. It specifies CASSQDSSLGRLGEQFF.

This clone is deemed medium-sized. The chain carries TRBV6-1 and TRBJ2-3; 10 bases map to TRBD1. This CDR3 has 17 amino acids. The germline V gene encodes CDR1 MNHNS and CDR2 SASEGT. The ends lost 4 bases at V and 2 bases at J; junction bases unmatched: 9. This CDR3 reads CASSARQGAFSTDTQYF. The CDR3 DNA reads as TGTGCCAGCAGTGCAAGACAGGGGGCCTTTTCCACAGATACGCAGTATTTT.

Note on this clone: This may arise from a read error, as a much more abundant clone is one base away. V usage is TRBV27 and J usage is TRBJ1-5; possibly TRBD1 for D (5 bases). This CDR3 comprises 13 residues. Trimming cost V 8 bases and J 7 bases, with 15 bases left between them. CDR1 MNHEY and CDR2 SMNVEV come from the germline V gene (reference sequence). CDR3 amino acids: CASADTILQPQHF. The DNA for the CDR3 is TGTGCCAGCGCGGACACCATTCTCCAGCCCCAGCATTTT.

This clone was seen more than once but under ten times. V and J are TRBV7-3 and TRBJ2-7; no clear D gene. This CDR3 comprises 13 residues. V lost 1 base, J lost 5 bases, and 9 bases lay in between. Germline V gene lookup returns CDR1 SGHTA and CDR2 FQGTGA. The CDR3 DNA sequence: TGTGCCAGCAGCTTAAAATTCGGTGACGAGCAGTACTTC. Its protein is CASSLKFGDEQYF.

The chain couples TRBV20-1 to TRBJ2-1, with 9 bases fitting TRBD2. V lost 8 bases and J lost 7; bases outside the gene matches: 18. The CDR3 is 16 amino acids. In germline, CDR1 is DFQATT, CDR2 SNEGSKA (reference sequence). CDR3 region: CSLEGPSGDRRNEQFF. Written as DNA, the CDR3 is TGCAGTCTCGAGGGGCCTAGCGGGGATCGCCGAAATGAGCAGTTCTTC.

Note on this clone: The junction does not match germline at one end; this may be a read error. This chain uses TRBV18 with TRBJ1-1; no reliable D call. Germline loops: CDR1 KGHSH, CDR2 LQKENI. The CDR3 contains 12 residues. CDR3 in amino acids: CASSSVWVEAFF. The CDR3, as DNA: TGTGCCAGCTCATCCGTATGGGTAGAAGCTTTCTTC. Using reference TRBV18 and TRBJ1-1 for the parts outside the CDR3, the full variable domain is NAGVMQNPRHLVRRRGQEARLRCSPMKGHSHVYWYRQLPEEGLKFMVYLQKENIIDESGMPKERFSAEFPKEGPSILRIQQVVRGDSAAYFCASSSVWVEAFFGQGTRLTVV.

The chain joins TRBV6-2 or TRBV6-3 to TRBJ2-3, with unresolved D. Germline-derived CDR1 and CDR2 are MNHEY and SVGEGT. The germline V and J ends were trimmed by 0 bases and 0 bases, with 4 bases remaining between them. The CDR3 loop spans 14 amino acids. CDR3 sequence: CASSYSQSTDTQYF. Here the CDR3 DNA reads TGTGCCAGCAGTTACTCCCAGAGCACAGATACGCAGTATTTT.

The rearrangement links TRBV7-2 to TRBJ1-5; no clear D gene. Germline CDR1 reads SGHTA; CDR2 reads FQGNSA. The ends were cut back, 1 base at V and 3 bases at J, with 4 bases in the middle. The CDR3 length is 13 residues. CDR3 DNA sequence: TGTGCCAGCAGCTTAGGACACAATCAGCCCCAGCATTTT. Amino acid sequence: CASSLGHNQPQHF.

V gene TRBV20-1 combines with J gene TRBJ2-3; no clear D gene. The CDR3 covers 19 residues. The V end was cut by 6 bases, the J end by 4 bases, with 32 bases between. Germline lookup yields CDR1 DFQATT and CDR2 SNEGSKA (reference sequence). In nucleotides, the CDR3 is TGCAGTGCCGCGTCCTGGACGGCCATCCCGACTGTCCGAGCAGATACGCAGTATTTT. Protein sequence: CSAASWTAIPTVRADTQYF.

The sample holds many counts of this clone. V and J are TRBV19 and TRBJ2-1, with 16 nucleotides matching TRBD2. This CDR3 region has 19 residues. CDR1 is LNHDA, CDR2 SQIVND, per germline (reference sequence). Germline trimming cut 6 bases from V and 2 bases from J; bases unmatched to any gene: 10. CDR3 residues: CASRSLGTSGGVTYNEQFF. The DNA for the CDR3 is TGTGCCAGTAGGTCCCTCGGGACTAGCGGGGGGGTTACCTACAATGAGCAGTTCTTC. Looking up the rest from reference TRBV19 and TRBJ2-1 gives the full variable domain: DGGITQSPKYLFRKEGQNVTLSCEQNLNHDAMYWYRQDPGQGLRLIYYSQIVNDFQKGDIAEGYSVSREKKESFPLTVTSAQKNPTAFYLCASRSLGTSGGVTYNEQFFGPGTRLTVL.

This clone has just a few counts. V gene TRBV20-1 combines with J gene TRBJ2-2; 7 bases fit TRBD2. CDR3 length equals 13 residues. Unmatched junction bases numbered 2, after V lost 0 bases and J lost 7 bases. Germline CDR1 reads DFQATT; CDR2 reads SNEGSKA (reference sequence). The CDR3 DNA follows: TGCAGTGCTAGAGAAAGGGAGGGCGGGGAGCTGTTTTTT. Amino acids: CSAREREGGELFF.

The chain employs TRBV6-5 and TRBJ1-1, with D possibly TRBD1 on 5 matching bases. Trimming took off 2 bases at V and 10 bases at J, with 14 bases between the two ends. Germline-derived CDR1 and CDR2 are MNHEY and SVGAGI. The CDR3 has 13 amino acids. The chain's CDR3 is CASSYGPYGGAFF. The CDR3, as DNA: TGTGCCAGCAGTTACGGCCCTTACGGGGGAGCTTTCTTT.

The chain recombines TRBV18 with TRBJ1-1; D possibly corresponds to TRBD1 (6 bases). CDR1 and CDR2 (germline): KGHSH, LQKENI. This CDR3 has 14 residues. V was trimmed by 4 bases and J by 0 bases, leaving 9 bases between them. The DNA for the CDR3 is TGTGCCAGCTCACTGGACAGATTGAACACTGAAGCTTTCTTT. Translating gives CASSLDRLNTEAFF.

This chain uses TRBV20-1 with TRBJ1-6; TRBD1 matches at 7 bases. The CDR3 covers 15 residues. CDR1 DFQATT and CDR2 SNEGSKA come from the germline V gene (reference sequence). Trimming at V came to 1 base and at J to 12 bases, leaving 12 bases not matched to a gene. CDR3: CSARGQGETRGPLHF. As DNA, the CDR3 is TGCAGTGCTAGAGGACAGGGCGAAACTCGAGGACCCCTCCACTTT.

On this clone itself: One end of the junction does not line up with germline, which may come from a read error. The sample contains more than one DNA sequence encoding this CDR3. The chain recombines TRBV6-4 with TRBJ1-6, with no clear D. The CDR3 totals 13 residues. Germline V gene data show CDR1 as MRHNA and CDR2 as SNTAGT. CDR3 in amino acids: CASSDSSNSPLHF. The CDR3 coding sequence is TGTGCCAGCAGCGACTCCTCAAATTCACCCCTACACTTT.